This T cell receptor (beta chain) was recovered during a study of blood T cell repertoires in COVID-19. At the level of the study: The United States, Italy and Spain provided the acute and convalescent COVID-19 samples. T cells, B-cell-depleted T cells, or PBMCs provided the cDNA or gDNA that served as material.

Patients in Seattle were enrolled during active infection, then followed longitudinally. This CDR3 is 15 amino acids long. The germline V gene encodes CDR1 SGHDT and CDR2 YYEEEE. V trimming: 6 bases; J trimming: 3 bases; junction bases outside the gene matches: 11. Under the authors' procedure: Amplification of reference gene primers was used by the study to estimate nucleated cell counts. Here immunoSEQ multiplex PCR was the method, and the copy in TCRdb shows in-frame clones only, minus some. D and trimming were read from the DNA, whereas the V and J calls and clone size are those reported in that table. The sample consists of some 500,000 clones, approximately 88% of them appearing once.

The TCR comes from a woman between 45 and 65 years old with COVID-19, enrolled during active disease. The genes are TRBV5-6 and TRBJ2-5; 7 bases are shared with TRBD1. Sequences were obtained from peripheral blood. The CDR3 region has the DNA TGTGCCAGCACCCAATTGACAGGGACCAAAGAGACCCAGTACTTC. Its translation is CASTQLTGTKETQYF.